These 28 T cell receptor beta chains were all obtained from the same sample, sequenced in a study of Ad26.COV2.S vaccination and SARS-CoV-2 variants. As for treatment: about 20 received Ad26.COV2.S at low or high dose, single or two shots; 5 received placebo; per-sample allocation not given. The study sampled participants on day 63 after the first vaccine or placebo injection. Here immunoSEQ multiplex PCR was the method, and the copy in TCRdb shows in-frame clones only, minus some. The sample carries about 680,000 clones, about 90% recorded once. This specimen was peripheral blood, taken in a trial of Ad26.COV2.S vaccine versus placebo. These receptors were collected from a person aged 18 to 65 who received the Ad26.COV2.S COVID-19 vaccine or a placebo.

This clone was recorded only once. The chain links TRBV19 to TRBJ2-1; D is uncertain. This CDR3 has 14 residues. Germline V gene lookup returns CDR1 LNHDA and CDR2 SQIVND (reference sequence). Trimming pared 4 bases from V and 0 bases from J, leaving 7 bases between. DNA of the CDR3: TGTGCCAGTAGTAACTGGGACTCCTACAATGAGCAGTTCTTC. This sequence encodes CASSNWDSYNEQFF. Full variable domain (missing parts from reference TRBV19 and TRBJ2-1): DGGITQSPKYLFRKEGQNVTLSCEQNLNHDAMYWYRQDPGQGLRLIYYSQIVNDFQKGDIAEGYSVSREKKESFPLTVTSAQKNPTAFYLCASSNWDSYNEQFFGPGTRLTVL.

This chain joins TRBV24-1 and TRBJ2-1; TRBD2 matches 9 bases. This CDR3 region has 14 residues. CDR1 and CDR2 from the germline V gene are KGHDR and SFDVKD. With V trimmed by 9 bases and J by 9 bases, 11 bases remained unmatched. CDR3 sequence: CATRGGGRASEQFF. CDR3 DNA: TGTGCCACCCGAGGCGGCGGGAGGGCCTCTGAGCAGTTCTTC.

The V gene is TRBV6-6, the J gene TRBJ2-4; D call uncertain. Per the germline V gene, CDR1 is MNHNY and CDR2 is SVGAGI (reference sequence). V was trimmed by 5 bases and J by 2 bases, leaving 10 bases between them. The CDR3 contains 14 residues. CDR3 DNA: TGTGCCAGCAGTGTGGGGTTAACCAAAAACATTCAGTACTTC. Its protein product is CASSVGLTKNIQYF.

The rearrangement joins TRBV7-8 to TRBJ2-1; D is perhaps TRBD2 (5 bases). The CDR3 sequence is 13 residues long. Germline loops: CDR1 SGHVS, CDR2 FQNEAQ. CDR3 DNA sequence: TGTGCAGACCGGGCCCGGGGTGGGAATGAGCAGTTCTTC. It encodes CADRARGGNEQFF.

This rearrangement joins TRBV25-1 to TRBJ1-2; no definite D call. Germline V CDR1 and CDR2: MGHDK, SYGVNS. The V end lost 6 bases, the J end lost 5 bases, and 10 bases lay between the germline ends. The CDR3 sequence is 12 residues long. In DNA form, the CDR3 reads TGTGCCAGCAGGGACCGAGCGTATGGCTACACCTTC. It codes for CASRDRAYGYTF.

CDR3: CASSASGGLSNQPQHF. The CDR3 DNA reads TGTGCCAGCAGCGCATCAGGGGGCCTGAGCAATCAGCCCCAGCATTTT. This rearrangement joins TRBV7-2 to TRBJ1-5, with 8 positions matching TRBD1. The CDR3 is 16 residues long. CDR1 is SGHTA, CDR2 FQGNSA, per germline. Trimming removed 5 bases from V and 1 base from J; junction bases left unmatched: 7.

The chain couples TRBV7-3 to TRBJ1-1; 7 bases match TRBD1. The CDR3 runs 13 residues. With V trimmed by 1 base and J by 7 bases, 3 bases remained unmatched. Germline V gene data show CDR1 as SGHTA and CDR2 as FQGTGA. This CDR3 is CASSLRQGGEAFF. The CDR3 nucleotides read TGTGCCAGCAGCTTAAGACAGGGAGGTGAAGCTTTCTTT. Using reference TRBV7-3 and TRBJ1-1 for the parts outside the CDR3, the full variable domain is GAGVSQTPSNKVTEKGKYVELRCDPISGHTALYWYRQSLGQGPEFLIYFQGTGAADDSGLPNDRFFAVRPEGSVSTLKIQRTERGDSAVYLCASSLRQGGEAFFGQGTRLTVV.

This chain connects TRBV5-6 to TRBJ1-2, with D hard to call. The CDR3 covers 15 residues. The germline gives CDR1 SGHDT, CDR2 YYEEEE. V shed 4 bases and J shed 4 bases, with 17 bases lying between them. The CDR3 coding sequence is TGTGCCAGCAGCCCCCGTCTCGCTCTGCCCTATGGCTACACCTTC. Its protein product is CASSPRLALPYGYTF.

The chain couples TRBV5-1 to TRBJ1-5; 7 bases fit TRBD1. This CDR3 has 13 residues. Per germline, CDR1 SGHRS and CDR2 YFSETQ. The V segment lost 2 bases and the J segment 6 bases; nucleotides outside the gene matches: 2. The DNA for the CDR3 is TGCGCCAGCAGCTTACAGGGGAGTCAGCCCCAGCATTTT. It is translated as CASSLQGSQPQHF.

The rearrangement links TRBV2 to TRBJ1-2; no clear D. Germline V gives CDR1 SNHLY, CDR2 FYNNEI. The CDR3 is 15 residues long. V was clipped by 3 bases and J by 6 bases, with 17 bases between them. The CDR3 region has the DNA TGTGCCAGCAGTGACCGCGGCAGTCCGGTTGATGGCTACACCTTC. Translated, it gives CASSDRGSPVDGYTF. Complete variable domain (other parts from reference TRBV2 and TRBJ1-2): EPEVTQTPSHQVTQMGQEVILRCVPISNHLYFYWYRQILGQKVEFLVSFYNNEISEKSEIFDDQFSVERPDGSNFTLKIRSTKLEDSAMYFCASSDRGSPVDGYTFGSGTRLTVV.

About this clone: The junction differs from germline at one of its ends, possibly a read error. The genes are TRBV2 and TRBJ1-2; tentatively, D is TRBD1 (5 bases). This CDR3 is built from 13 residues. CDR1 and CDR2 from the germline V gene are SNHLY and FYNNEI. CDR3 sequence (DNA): TGTGCCAGCAGTGATGACAGTCTCTATGGCTATACCTTC. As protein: CASSDDSLYGYTF.

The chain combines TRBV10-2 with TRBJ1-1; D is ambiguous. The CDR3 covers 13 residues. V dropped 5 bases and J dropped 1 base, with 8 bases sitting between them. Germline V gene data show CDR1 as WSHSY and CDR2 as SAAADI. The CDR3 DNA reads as TGCGCCAGCAGTAACGGGGAGAACACTGAAGCTTTCTTT. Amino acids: CASSNGENTEAFF.

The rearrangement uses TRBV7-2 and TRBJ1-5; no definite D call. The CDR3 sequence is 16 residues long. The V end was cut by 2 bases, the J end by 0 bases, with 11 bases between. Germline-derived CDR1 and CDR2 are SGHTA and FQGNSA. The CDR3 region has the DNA TGTGCCAGCAGCTTATGGGCAGGCGATAGCAATCAGCCCCAGCATTTT. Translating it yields CASSLWAGDSNQPQHF.

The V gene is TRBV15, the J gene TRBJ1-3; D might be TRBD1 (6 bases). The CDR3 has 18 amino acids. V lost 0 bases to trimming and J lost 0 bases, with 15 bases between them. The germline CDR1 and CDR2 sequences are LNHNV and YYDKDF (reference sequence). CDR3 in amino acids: CATSRDPGHLSSGNTIYF. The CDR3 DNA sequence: TGTGCCACCAGCAGAGACCCGGGACATCTCAGCTCTGGAAACACCATATATTTT.

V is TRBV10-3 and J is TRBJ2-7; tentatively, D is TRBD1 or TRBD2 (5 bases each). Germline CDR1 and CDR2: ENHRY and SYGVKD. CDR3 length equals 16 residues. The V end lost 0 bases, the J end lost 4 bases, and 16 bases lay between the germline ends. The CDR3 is CAISESGEGSVYEQYF. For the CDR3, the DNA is TGTGCCATCAGTGAGTCGGGGGAAGGGAGCGTTTACGAGCAGTACTTC.

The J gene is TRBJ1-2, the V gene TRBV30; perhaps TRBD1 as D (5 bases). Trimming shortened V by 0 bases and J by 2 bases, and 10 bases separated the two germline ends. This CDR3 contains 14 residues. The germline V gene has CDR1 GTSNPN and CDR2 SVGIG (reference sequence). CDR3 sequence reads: CAWSVRRVNYGYTF. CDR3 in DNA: TGTGCCTGGAGTGTACGCAGGGTGAACTATGGCTACACCTTC.

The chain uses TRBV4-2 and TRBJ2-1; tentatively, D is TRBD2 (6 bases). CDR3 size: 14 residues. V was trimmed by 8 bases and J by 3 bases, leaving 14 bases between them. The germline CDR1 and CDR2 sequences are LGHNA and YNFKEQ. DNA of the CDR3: TGTGCCAGCGGGCCGGGGGAACTCTACAATGAGCAGTTCTTC. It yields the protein CASGPGELYNEQFF.

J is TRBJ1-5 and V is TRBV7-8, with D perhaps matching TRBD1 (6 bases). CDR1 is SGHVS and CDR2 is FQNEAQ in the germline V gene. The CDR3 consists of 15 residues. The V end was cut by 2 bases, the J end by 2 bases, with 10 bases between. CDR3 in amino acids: CASSLWGGGNQPQHF. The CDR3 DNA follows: TGTGCCAGCAGCTTATGGGGGGGCGGCAATCAGCCCCAGCATTTT. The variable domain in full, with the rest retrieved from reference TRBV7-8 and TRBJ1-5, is GAGVSQSPRYKVAKRGQDVALRCDPISGHVSLFWYQQALGQGPEFLTYFQNEAQLDKSGLPSDRFFAERPEGSVSTLKIQRTQQEDSAVYLCASSLWGGGNQPQHFGDGTRLSIL.

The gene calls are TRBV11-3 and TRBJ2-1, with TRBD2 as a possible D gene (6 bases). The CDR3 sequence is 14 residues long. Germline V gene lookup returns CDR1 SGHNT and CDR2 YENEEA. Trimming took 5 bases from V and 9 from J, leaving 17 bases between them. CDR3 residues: CASSGPVAGGEQFF. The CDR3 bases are TGTGCCAGCAGCGGCCCGGTTGCCGGGGGTGAGCAGTTCTTC.

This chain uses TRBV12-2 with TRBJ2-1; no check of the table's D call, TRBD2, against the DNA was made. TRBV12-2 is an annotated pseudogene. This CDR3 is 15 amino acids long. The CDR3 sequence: CASRLAGVEDNEQFF. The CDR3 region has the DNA TGTGCAAGTCGCTTAGCCGGAGTAGAGGACAATGAGCAGTTCTTC.

DNA of the CDR3: TGTGCCAGCAGCAGTCGGACAGGGGACTACGAGCAGTACTTC. Amino acid sequence: CASSSRTGDYEQYF. The chain carries TRBV7-2 and TRBJ2-7, with TRBD1 matching over 9 bases. The V gene end was trimmed by 5 bases and the J gene end by 3 bases; junction bases not matched to a gene: 5. Germline V CDR1 and CDR2: SGHTA, FQGNSA. The CDR3 sequence is 14 residues long.

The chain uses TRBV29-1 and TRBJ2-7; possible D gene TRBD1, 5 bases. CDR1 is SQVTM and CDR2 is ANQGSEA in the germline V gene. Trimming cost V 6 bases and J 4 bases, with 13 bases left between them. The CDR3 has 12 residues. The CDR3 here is CSVTALGYEQYF. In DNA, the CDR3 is TGCAGCGTGACAGCCCTGGGTTACGAGCAGTACTTC.

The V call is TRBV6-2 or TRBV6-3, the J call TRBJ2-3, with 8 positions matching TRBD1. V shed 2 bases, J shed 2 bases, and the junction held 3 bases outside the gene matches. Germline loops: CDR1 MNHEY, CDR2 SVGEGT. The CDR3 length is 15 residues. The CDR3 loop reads CASSYDQGATDTQYF. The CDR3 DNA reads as TGTGCCAGCAGTTACGATCAGGGGGCCACAGATACGCAGTATTTT.

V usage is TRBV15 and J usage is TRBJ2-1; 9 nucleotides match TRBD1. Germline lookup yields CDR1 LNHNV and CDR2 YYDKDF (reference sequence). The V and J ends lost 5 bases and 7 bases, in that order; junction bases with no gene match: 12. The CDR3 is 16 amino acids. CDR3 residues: CATSRLEGQGRNEQFF. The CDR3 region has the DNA TGTGCCACCAGCCGGTTAGAGGGACAGGGTAGGAATGAGCAGTTCTTC.

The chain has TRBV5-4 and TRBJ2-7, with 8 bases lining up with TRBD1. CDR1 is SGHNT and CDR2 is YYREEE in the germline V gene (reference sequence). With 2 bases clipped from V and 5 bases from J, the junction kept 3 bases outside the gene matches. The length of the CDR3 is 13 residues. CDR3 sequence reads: CASSLAGGNEQYF. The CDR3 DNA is TGTGCCAGCAGCTTAGCAGGGGGCAACGAGCAGTACTTC.

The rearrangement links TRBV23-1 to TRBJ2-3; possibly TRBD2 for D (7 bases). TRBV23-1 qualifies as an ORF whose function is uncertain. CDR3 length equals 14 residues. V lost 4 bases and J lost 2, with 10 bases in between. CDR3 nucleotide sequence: TGCGCCAGCAGTCTAGGGGGGGTCACAGATACGCAGTATTTT. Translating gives CASSLGGVTDTQYF.

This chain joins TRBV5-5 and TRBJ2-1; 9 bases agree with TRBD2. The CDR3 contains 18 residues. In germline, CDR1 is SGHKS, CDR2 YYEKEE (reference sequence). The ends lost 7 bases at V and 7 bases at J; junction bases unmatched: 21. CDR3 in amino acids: CASHTGPRASGRINEQFF. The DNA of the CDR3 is TGTGCCAGCCACACCGGGCCGAGGGCCAGCGGGAGGATTAATGAGCAGTTCTTC.

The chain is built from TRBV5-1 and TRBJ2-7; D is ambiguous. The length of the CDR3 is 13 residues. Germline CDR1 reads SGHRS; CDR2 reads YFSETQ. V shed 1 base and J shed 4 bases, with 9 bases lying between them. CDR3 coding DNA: TGCGCCAGCAGCTTGAATTTCGGATACGAGCAGTACTTC. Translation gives CASSLNFGYEQYF.